A selection of T cell receptor beta chains follows, all from one sample in a study of cytomegalovirus exposure and HLA in healthy donors. This table comes from immunoSEQ multiplex PCR, and its TCRdb copy is limited to in-frame clones, with some not included. The sample holds some 120,000 clones, 80% seen once. Sequencing was performed on PBMCs. The receptors here all came from a man between 25 and 39 years old in good health and CMV-seropositive. CDR3s include the opening cysteine and the closing phenylalanine or tryptophan. A D gene is named only where the DNA matches it firmly. Size is omitted from some rows. Given values are once, few, many or a class for expanded clones.

CDR3aa	CDR3nt	v_gene	abundance	d_gene	j_gene
CSSSLVGGGNNQPQHF	TGTTCCAGCAGCTTAGTTGGGGGGGGTAACAATCAGCCCCAGCATTTT	TRBV7-9	.	.	TRBJ1-5
CASSLATTGGDTEAFF	TGTGCCAGCAGCTTAGCTACGACAGGGGGTGACACTGAAGCTTTCTTT	TRBV7-8	.	TRBD1	TRBJ1-1
CASSRGLFEKLFF	TGTGCCAGTAGCAGGGGGCTTTTTGAAAAACTGTTTTTT	TRBV19	.	TRBD1	TRBJ1-4
CASSLETGSSYQETQYF	TGCGCCAGCAGCTTGGAAACAGGTTCTTCTTACCAAGAGACCCAGTACTTC	TRBV5-1	.	.	TRBJ2-5
CTSSFRLAGGEDNEQFF	TGCACCAGCAGCTTCCGACTAGCGGGGGGGGAGGACAATGAGCAGTTCTTC	TRBV1	.	.	TRBJ2-1
CASSEGQGEVTNTEAFF	TGTGCCAGCAGTGAAGGGCAGGGGGAGGTGACGAACACTGAAGCTTTCTTT	TRBV6-1	.	TRBD1	TRBJ1-1
CASSSDSPQGYGYTF	TGTGCCAGCAGTTCGGACAGCCCTCAGGGCTATGGCTACACCTTC	TRBV7-2	.	.	TRBJ1-2
CASSQNRGISQPQHF	TGTGCCAGTAGTCAAAACAGGGGGATCAGTCAGCCCCAGCATTTT	TRBV19	.	TRBD1	TRBJ1-5
CASTPDQGGQYF	TGTGCCAGCACCCCGGACCAGGGGGGGCAGTACTTC	TRBV2	.	.	TRBJ2-7
CASSPYGLDLYNEQFF	TGTGCCAGCAGTCCGTACGGCCTGGACTTATACAATGAGCAGTTCTTC	TRBV27	.	.	TRBJ2-1
CASSREGHTGELFF	TGTGCCAGCTCACGGGAGGGTCACACCGGGGAGCTGTTTTTT	TRBV18	few	TRBD2	TRBJ2-2
CSSSLELATSYGYTF	TGTTCCAGCAGCTTAGAACTCGCTACCTCCTATGGCTACACCTTC	TRBV7-9	.	.	TRBJ1-2
CAIPRDRVTVAGANGLTF	TGTGCCATCCCGCGGGACAGGGTAACAGTTGCTGGGGCCAACGGCCTGACTTTC	TRBV10-3	.	TRBD1	TRBJ2-6
CASSRQGQMNTEAFF	TGTGCCAGCAGCCGCCAGGGACAGATGAACACTGAAGCTTTCTTT	TRBV4-2	.	TRBD1	TRBJ1-1
CASTPGGDTGELFF	TGTGCCAGCACCCCCGGGGGTGACACCGGGGAGCTGTTTTTT	TRBV6-4	few	.	TRBJ2-2
CASSLLGNGATEAFF	TGTGCCAGCAGTTTACTTGGGAATGGGGCCACTGAAGCTTTCTTT	TRBV27	.	.	TRBJ1-1
CASSEHPQDRAIPYEQYF	TGTGCCAGCAGTGAACACCCCCAGGACAGGGCCATTCCCTACGAGCAGTACTTC	TRBV25-1	.	TRBD1	TRBJ2-7
CASSQAGVRNTQYF	TGTGCCAGCAGCCAAGCAGGGGTGAGAAATACGCAGTATTTT	TRBV14	.	.	TRBJ2-3
CASRGLNQPQHF	TGTGCCAGCAGGGGACTAAATCAGCCCCAGCACTTT	TRBV2	.	.	TRBJ1-5
CASSPAPGQGYHEQYF	TGTGCCAGCTCACCGGCTCCGGGACAGGGTTACCACGAGCAGTACTTC	TRBV18	.	TRBD1	TRBJ2-7
CASSYNSMDQPQHF	TGTGCCAGCAGCTATAACTCGATGGATCAGCCCCAGCATTTT	TRBV9	once	.	TRBJ1-5
CASGQVWAGPAGYTF	TGTGCCAGCGGCCAAGTTTGGGCGGGACCCGCTGGCTACACCTTC	TRBV14	.	.	TRBJ1-2
CASSISAGAGYGYTF	TGTGCCAGTAGTATTTCGGCTGGGGCAGGCTATGGCTACACCTTC	TRBV19	.	.	TRBJ1-2
CASSEFRGGQETQYF	TGTGCCAGCAGTGAATTTCGGGGGGGACAAGAGACCCAGTACTTC	TRBV6-1	.	TRBD2	TRBJ2-5
CASRGAGSLEAFF	TGCGCCAGCAGGGGGGCAGGGTCCCTCGAAGCTTTCTTT	TRBV5-1	.	.	TRBJ1-1
CASTSGGRVDEQFF	TGTGCCAGCACCTCAGGGGGGAGAGTAGATGAGCAGTTCTTC	TRBV6-5	.	.	TRBJ2-1
CASSEGQGASEAFF	TGTGCCAGCAGTGAAGGACAGGGAGCATCTGAAGCTTTCTTT	TRBV6-4	few	TRBD1	TRBJ1-1
CASSPDLAGVGELFF	TGTGCCAGCAGCCCCGATCTAGCGGGGGTCGGGGAGCTGTTTTTT	TRBV9	.	TRBD2	TRBJ2-2
CASSPFRGRDNEQFF	TGTGCCAGCAGCCCCTTTCGCGGGCGGGACAATGAGCAGTTCTTC	TRBV14	.	.	TRBJ2-1
CASSWGQNNEQFF	TGTGCCAGCAGCTGGGGACAGAATAATGAGCAGTTCTTC	TRBV11-2	.	TRBD1	TRBJ2-1